This T cell receptor (beta chain) was retrieved from a study of T-cell memory formation after mild COVID-19. Points on this clonotype: The junction and the germline gene differ at one end; a read error may be behind it.

TCRdb re-analysed the 5' RACE reads in MiXCR, keeping a single row per CDR3 protein. Among around 450,000 distinct CDR3 sequences listed, about 24% were seen once. In germline, CDR1 is SEHNR, CDR2 FQNEAQ (reference sequence). The CDR3 is 14 amino acids. The sequenced material came from PBMCs or a T cell subset sorted from them (not recorded which). This clonotype originated in an adult woman who had mild COVID-19 (a few samples of this study predate the infection). Cell type and time point are not known. V gene TRBV7-9 combines with J gene TRBJ2-2, with D possibly TRBD2 on 6 matching bases. The DNA of the CDR3 is TGTGCAAGCAGCTTAGCGGAGTATGCCGGGGAGCTGTTTTTT. Encoded protein: CASSLAEYAGELFF.